This TCR beta chain was observed in a study of glioma-infiltrating T cells. General observations from the study: Non-neoplastic patients had below-expected tissue-blood divergence, while all gliomas exceeded expectation.

On this clonotype itself: The antigen remains undetermined. Because the CDR3's place on the DNA is in doubt, the DNA is left out and the CDR3 is given as listed by TCRdb.

Amplification of TCR alpha and beta CDR3 regions from RNA used iRepertoire nested multiplex PCR. TCRdb independently ran MiXCR on the multiplex PCR reads; one entry per CDR3 protein. The data contain around 150,000 distinct CDR3 sequences, about two fifths of them singletons. Germline assignment: CDR1 MNHEY and CDR2 SMNVEV (reference sequence). A total of 14 residues make up the CDR3, ends included. The chain carries TRBV27 and TRBJ1-2. This receptor was identified in a human donor with low-grade glioma or glioblastoma, undergoing nonglioma brain surgery, or in good health (not recorded which). The material sequenced was glioma tissue, nonneoplastic brain tissue, or PBMCs (not recorded which). This CDR3 is CASSSSTRNYGYTF.